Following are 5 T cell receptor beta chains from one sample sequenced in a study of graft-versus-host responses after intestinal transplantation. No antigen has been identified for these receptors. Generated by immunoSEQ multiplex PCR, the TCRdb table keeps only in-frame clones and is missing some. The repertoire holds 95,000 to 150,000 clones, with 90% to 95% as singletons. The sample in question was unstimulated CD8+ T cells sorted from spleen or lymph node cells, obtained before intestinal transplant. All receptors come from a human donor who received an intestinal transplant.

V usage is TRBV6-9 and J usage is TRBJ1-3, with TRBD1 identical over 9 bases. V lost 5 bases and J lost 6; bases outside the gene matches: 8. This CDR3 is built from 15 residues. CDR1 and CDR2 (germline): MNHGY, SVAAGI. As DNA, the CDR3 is TGTGCCAGCAGTAGCACAGGGGGCAAAGAAAACACCATATATTTT. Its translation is CASSSTGGKENTIYF.

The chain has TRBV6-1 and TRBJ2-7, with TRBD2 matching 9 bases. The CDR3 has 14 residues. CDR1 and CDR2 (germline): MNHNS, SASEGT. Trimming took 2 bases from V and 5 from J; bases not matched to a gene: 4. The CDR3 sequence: CASSESSGSHEQYF. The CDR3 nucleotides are TGTGCCAGCAGTGAAAGTAGCGGGAGCCACGAGCAGTACTTC.

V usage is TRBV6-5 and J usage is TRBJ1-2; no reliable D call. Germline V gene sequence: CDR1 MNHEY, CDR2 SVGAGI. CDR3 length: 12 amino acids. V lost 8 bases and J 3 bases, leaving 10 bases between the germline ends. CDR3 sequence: CASAQADYGYTF. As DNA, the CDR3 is TGTGCCAGCGCCCAGGCAGACTATGGCTACACCTTC.

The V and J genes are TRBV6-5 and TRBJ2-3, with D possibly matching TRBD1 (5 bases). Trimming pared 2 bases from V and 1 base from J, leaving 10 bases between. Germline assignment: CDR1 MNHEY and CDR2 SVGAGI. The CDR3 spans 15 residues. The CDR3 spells CASSYRGYGTDTQYF. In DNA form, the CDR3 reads TGTGCCAGCAGTTACAGGGGATATGGCACAGATACGCAGTATTTT.

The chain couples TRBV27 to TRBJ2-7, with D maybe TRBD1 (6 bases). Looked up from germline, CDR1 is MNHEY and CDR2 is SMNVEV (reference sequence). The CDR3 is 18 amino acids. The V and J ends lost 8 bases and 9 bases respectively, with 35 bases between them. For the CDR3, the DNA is TGTGCCAGCGGACACAGGGTGTACGCCCGCACGCTCTCCTTAGGGCAGTACTTC. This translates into CASGHRVYARTLSLGQYF.